Listed here are 25 T cell receptor beta chains from one sample, sequenced in a study of radiotherapy plus CTLA-4 blockade in lung cancer. Only in-frame clones appear in the TCRdb table, and some are missing; sequencing was by immunoSEQ multiplex PCR. The sample records about 90,000 clones, approximately 80% being singletons. Here the sequenced sample was peripheral blood, taken from a patient treated with radiotherapy plus ipilimumab. All receptors derive from a human donor with non-small cell lung cancer that progressed on radiotherapy plus ipilimumab.

J is TRBJ2-3 and V is TRBV29-1, with 8 bases that match TRBD2. J gave up 6 bases and V 1 base, and 0 bases lay outside the gene matches. The CDR3 spans 12 residues. Germline-derived CDR1 and CDR2 are SQVTM and ANQGSEA. CDR3 amino acids: CSVEAGGDTQYF. The CDR3 nucleotides read TGCAGCGTTGAAGCGGGAGGGGATACGCAGTATTTT.

This clone came up once. The genes are TRBV27 and TRBJ2-7; D not resolved. CDR1 is MNHEY, CDR2 SMNVEV, per germline (reference sequence). The CDR3 loop spans 12 amino acids. The germline V and J ends were trimmed by 5 bases and 1 base, with 6 bases remaining between them. The CDR3 DNA is TGTGCCAGCAGTCCGGGTTCCTACGAGCAGTACTTC. This sequence encodes CASSPGSYEQYF.

This clone was counted once. The gene calls are TRBV6-6 and TRBJ2-7; D is uncertain. CDR3 size: 13 residues. V shed 2 bases and J shed 2 bases, with 7 bases lying between them. Germline lookup yields CDR1 MNHNY and CDR2 SVGAGI (reference sequence). CDR3 coding DNA: TGTGCCAGCAGTTACAGCAACACCTACGAGCAGTACTTC. Translation: CASSYSNTYEQYF.

The chain uses TRBV30 and TRBJ2-1; 8 bases are shared with TRBD2. The ends lost 0 bases at V and 8 bases at J; junction bases unmatched: 6. Germline CDR1 GTSNPN, CDR2 SVGIG (reference sequence). The CDR3 covers 14 residues. The CDR3 loop reads CAWSVLGGVYEQFF. In DNA form, the CDR3 reads TGTGCCTGGAGTGTACTCGGGGGGGTGTATGAGCAGTTCTTC.

This rearrangement joins TRBV6-1 to TRBJ2-5; D is unresolved. CDR3 length equals 10 residues. In germline, CDR1 is MNHNS, CDR2 SASEGT. V dropped 11 bases and J dropped 5 bases, with 9 bases sitting between them. CDR3 region: CAGKWETQYF. Written as DNA, the CDR3 is TGTGCCGGCAAATGGGAGACCCAGTACTTC.

J is TRBJ2-5 and V is TRBV7-2, with 8 nucleotides matching TRBD1. This CDR3 contains 16 residues. In germline, CDR1 is SGHTA, CDR2 FQGNSA. Losses at the gene ends were 0 bases for V and 5 bases for J; bases not matched to a gene: 8. The CDR3 DNA reads as TGTGCCAGCAGCTTAGCGCTACAGGGGGTGGTGGAGACCCAGTACTTC. This encodes CASSLALQGVVETQYF.

This CDR3 reads CASSQPTVTYEQYF. The CDR3 nucleotides read TGTGCCAGCTCCCAGCCGACGGTGACCTACGAGCAGTACTTC. The rearrangement uses TRBV18 and TRBJ2-7; no definite D call. Germline V lookup: CDR1 KGHSH, CDR2 LQKENI. The ends were cut back, 6 bases at V and 2 bases at J, with 14 bases in the middle. The CDR3 has 14 amino acids.

The V call is TRBV27, the J call TRBJ2-1, with a weak D call TRBD1 (6 bases). Germline assignment: CDR1 MNHEY and CDR2 SMNVEV (reference sequence). The CDR3 consists of 13 residues. Trimming took 6 bases from V and 6 from J, leaving 12 bases between them. CDR3 loop: CASSFRGGNEQFF. DNA for the CDR3: TGTGCCAGCAGCTTTAGAGGGGGCAATGAGCAGTTCTTC.

The genes are TRBV19 and TRBJ2-6; D is uncertain. Germline V gives CDR1 LNHDA, CDR2 SQIVND (reference sequence). Trimming stripped 4 bases from V and 0 bases from J, with 4 bases between. This CDR3 comprises 14 residues. The CDR3 loop is CASSRGSGANVLTF. The CDR3 coding sequence is TGTGCCAGTAGTAGGGGCTCTGGGGCCAACGTCCTGACTTTC.

This clone was observed a few times. The genes are TRBV29-1 and TRBJ1-2; D not resolved. The CDR3 totals 12 residues. Trimming removed 7 bases from V and 7 bases from J, with 16 bases in between. Germline V gene lookup returns CDR1 SQVTM and CDR2 ANQGSEA. CDR3 sequence reads: CSATMGSSGYTF. In DNA form, the CDR3 reads TGCAGCGCAACTATGGGGTCATCTGGCTACACCTTC. The complete variable domain, with remaining parts taken from reference TRBV29-1 and TRBJ1-2, reads SAVISQKPSRDICQRGTSLTIQCQVDSQVTMMFWYRQQPGQSLTLIATANQGSEATYESGFVIDKFPISRPNLTFSTLTVSNMSPEDSSIYLCSATMGSSGYTFGSGTRLTVV.

This clone was found once. V usage is TRBV2 and J usage is TRBJ1-2; TRBD1 matches at 8 bases. The CDR3 has 15 residues. Germline values: CDR1 SNHLY, CDR2 FYNNEI. V lost 5 bases, J lost 4 bases, and 9 bases stayed unmatched. CDR3 region: CASSPGGDRFYGYTF. In DNA form, the CDR3 reads TGTGCCAGCAGTCCTGGCGGGGACAGGTTCTATGGCTACACCTTC.

The rearrangement links TRBV27 to TRBJ2-2; TRBD1 matches 7 bases. Germline V gives CDR1 MNHEY, CDR2 SMNVEV (reference sequence). V shed 6 bases, J shed 3 bases, and the junction held 10 bases outside the gene matches. CDR3 length: 16 amino acids. The CDR3 nucleotides are TGTGCCAGCAGGGGGGAGAGACAGGGAGACACCGGGGAGCTGTTTTTT. Residues: CASRGERQGDTGELFF.

This chain links TRBV9 with TRBJ2-7; 8 bases line up with TRBD2. The V and J ends lost 1 base and 2 bases, in that order; junction bases with no gene match: 8. Germline CDR1 and CDR2: SGDLS and YYNGEE. The CDR3 has 16 residues. The DNA of the CDR3 is TGTGCCAGCAGCGTACACGGGGGGGCTATCACCTACGAGCAGTACTTC. It yields the protein CASSVHGGAITYEQYF.

By share, this clone counts as medium-sized (0.01 to 0.1%). The rearrangement links TRBV27 to TRBJ2-7; D perhaps matches TRBD1 (6 bases). Trimming stripped 6 bases from V and 6 bases from J, with 12 bases between. The length of the CDR3 is 12 residues. CDR1 MNHEY and CDR2 SMNVEV come from the germline V gene (reference sequence). In DNA form, the CDR3 reads TGTGCCAGCAGAAGGACAGAGCTCGAGCAGTACTTC. Its protein is CASRRTELEQYF.

The CDR3 region is CASSYEQSPYEQYF. The CDR3 nucleotides read TGTGCCAGCAGTTACGAACAGTCCCCCTACGAGCAGTACTTC. The chain uses TRBV6-5 and TRBJ2-7, with D uncertain. The CDR3 is 14 residues long. V was cut by 2 bases and J by 2 bases, with 10 bases left in between. Germline CDR1 and CDR2: MNHEY and SVGAGI.

This clone was seen repeatedly, ten times or more. The chain recombines TRBV28 with TRBJ2-7, with D perhaps TRBD1 (6 bases). Trimming removed 7 bases from V and 4 bases from J, with 17 bases in between. Germline V gene data show CDR1 as MDHEN and CDR2 as SYDVKM. The CDR3 covers 14 residues. CDR3 coding DNA: TGTGCCAGCACCCTGCCGGGACAACCATACGAGCAGTACTTC. It specifies CASTLPGQPYEQYF.

The chain has TRBV4-1 and TRBJ2-7; D unclear. The length of the CDR3 is 15 residues. V was pared by 0 bases and J by 3 bases, with 12 bases between. Germline lookup yields CDR1 MGHRA and CDR2 YSYEKL. The CDR3 DNA is TGCGCCAGCAGCCAAGAAGGCCGTGGGTTCTACGAGCAGTACTTC. This codes for CASSQEGRGFYEQYF.

V and J are TRBV7-9 and TRBJ1-2; D unresolved. This CDR3 has 11 amino acids. The V gene's germline CDR1 is SEHNR and CDR2 FQNEAQ (reference sequence). Trimming left V 5 bases short and J 6 bases short, with 7 bases between. This CDR3 reads CASSHEDGYTF. Written as DNA, the CDR3 is TGTGCCAGCAGCCACGAAGATGGCTACACCTTC.

This sequence joins TRBV28 and TRBJ2-7; D uncertain. Per germline, CDR1 MDHEN and CDR2 SYDVKM. Trimming left V 5 bases short and J 2 bases short, with 10 bases between. The CDR3 is 13 amino acids. This chain's CDR3 is CASSATLPYEQYF. For the CDR3, the DNA is TGTGCCAGCAGTGCTACCCTCCCCTACGAGCAGTACTTC. Full variable domain (rest looked up from reference TRBV28 and TRBJ2-7): DVKVTQSSRYLVKRTGEKVFLECVQDMDHENMFWYRQDPGLGLRLIYFSYDVKMKEKGDIPEGYSVSREKKERFSLILESASTNQTSMYLCASSATLPYEQYFGPGTRLTVT.

This chain connects TRBV5-1 to TRBJ2-3; D may be TRBD2 (5 bases). The CDR3 is 15 residues long. The V end was cut by 0 bases, the J end by 4 bases, with 12 bases between. Germline values: CDR1 SGHRS, CDR2 YFSETQ. The CDR3 region has the DNA TGCGCCAGCAGCTTGGGGCTAGCCGGGGCAGATACGCAGTATTTT. Translation: CASSLGLAGADTQYF.

The chain employs TRBV14 and TRBJ2-4; 7 positions match TRBD1. V lost 0 bases to trimming and J lost 6 bases; unmatched junction nucleotides: 8. The length of the CDR3 is 16 residues. In germline, CDR1 is SGHDN, CDR2 FVKESK. CDR3 sequence reads: CASSQELTGARNIQYF. The CDR3 DNA reads as TGTGCCAGCAGCCAAGAACTTACAGGGGCTCGAAACATTCAGTACTTC.

The gene calls are TRBV19 and TRBJ2-3, with 13 nucleotides matching TRBD2. Trimming cost V 4 bases and J 2 bases; bases outside gene matches: 6. This CDR3 is 17 amino acids long. The V gene's germline CDR1 is LNHDA and CDR2 SQIVND (reference sequence). This CDR3 reads CASSTRLAGGLTDTQYF. DNA of the CDR3: TGTGCCAGTAGTACCAGACTAGCGGGGGGTCTCACAGATACGCAGTATTTT.

The chain combines TRBV5-1 with TRBJ1-2, with 9 bases fitting TRBD1. After removal of 4 bases from V and 4 bases from J, the junction contained 14 bases not matched to a gene. Looked up from germline, CDR1 is SGHRS and CDR2 is YFSETQ. This CDR3 contains 17 residues. CDR3 DNA sequence: TGCGCCAGCAGCATTTGGGACAGGGTGGGGATTATCTATGGCTACACCTTC. It encodes CASSIWDRVGIIYGYTF. The whole variable domain, remainder taken from reference TRBV5-1 and TRBJ1-2, is KAGVTQTPRYLIKTRGQQVTLSCSPISGHRSVSWYQQTPGQGLQFLFEYFSETQRNKGNFPGRFSGRQFSNSRSEMNVSTLELGDSALYLCASSIWDRVGIIYGYTFGSGTRLTVV.

This clone has just a few counts. This chain uses TRBV18 with TRBJ1-1; 7 bases map to TRBD1. The CDR3 has 14 amino acids. Germline V gene data show CDR1 as KGHSH and CDR2 as LQKENI. After removal of 5 bases from V and 2 bases from J, the junction contained 5 bases not matched to a gene. The DNA of the CDR3 is TGTGCCAGCTCAAAGGGACAGACTAACACTGAAGCTTTCTTT. Its protein product is CASSKGQTNTEAFF. Drawing the rest from reference TRBV18 and TRBJ1-1, the complete variable domain is NAGVMQNPRHLVRRRGQEARLRCSPMKGHSHVYWYRQLPEEGLKFMVYLQKENIIDESGMPKERFSAEFPKEGPSILRIQQVVRGDSAAYFCASSKGQTNTEAFFGQGTRLTVV.

This chain links TRBV19 with TRBJ2-5; TRBD1 matches 12 bases. The CDR3 contains 15 residues. Unmatched junction bases numbered 6, after V lost 5 bases and J lost 5 bases. Germline lookup yields CDR1 LNHDA and CDR2 SQIVND (reference sequence). CDR3 in amino acids: CASSSGTGGWETQYF. DNA for the CDR3: TGTGCCAGTAGTTCCGGGACAGGGGGCTGGGAGACCCAGTACTTC.